This entry lists 18 T cell receptor beta chains sequenced from one sample in a study of shared clonotypes between healthy human individuals. Repertoires were generated with immunoSEQ multiplex PCR, while TCRdb's copy carries only in-frame clones and drops some. The sample holds about 1 million clones, approximately 68% seen once. The source material was memory CD4+ T cells sorted from blood. Subset of the sample: CD45RA-negative fraction. These receptors came from a man aged 18-30 years in good health.

With respect to this clone: Other DNA sequences in the sample encode the same CDR3. This rearrangement joins TRBV5-1 to TRBJ2-7; 9 bases are shared with TRBD1. The length of the CDR3 is 14 residues. With V trimmed by 0 bases and J by 3 bases, 1 base remained unmatched. Germline loops: CDR1 SGHRS, CDR2 YFSETQ. CDR3 in DNA: TGCGCCAGCAGCTTGGGGGGACAGGGCTACGAGCAGTACTTC. This sequence encodes CASSLGGQGYEQYF.

This chain links TRBV5-8 with TRBJ1-1; D might be TRBD1 (5 bases). V was trimmed by 2 bases and J by 1 base, leaving 12 bases between them. The CDR3 has 15 amino acids. Germline CDR1 reads SGHTS; CDR2 reads YDEGEE. In DNA, the CDR3 is TGTGCCAGCAGCTTCTACGGACATAAGAACACTGAAGCTTTCTTT. Its protein is CASSFYGHKNTEAFF.

The table lists this clone with many counts. J is TRBJ2-5 and V is TRBV2; D is perhaps TRBD2 (6 bases). The germline V gene encodes CDR1 SNHLY and CDR2 FYNNEI. The CDR3 runs 14 residues. The V end was cut by 6 bases, the J end by 5 bases, with 16 bases between. The CDR3: CASSSSQSGETQYF. The CDR3 bases are TGTGCCAGCAGCTCCTCGCAAAGCGGGGAGACCCAGTACTTC.

The chain employs TRBV29-1 and TRBJ1-1, with 7 nucleotides matching TRBD1. V lost 7 bases to trimming and J lost 0 bases; unmatched junction nucleotides: 5. This CDR3 is built from 13 residues. CDR1 is SQVTM, CDR2 ANQGSEA, per germline. The CDR3: CSAPTGMNTEAFF. In DNA, the CDR3 is TGCAGCGCTCCGACAGGGATGAACACTGAAGCTTTCTTT.

The genes are TRBV9 and TRBJ2-1, with 7 bases fitting TRBD2. The CDR3 consists of 15 residues. CDR1 SGDLS and CDR2 YYNGEE come from the germline V gene. Germline trimming cut 3 bases from V and 0 bases from J; bases unmatched to any gene: 3. CDR3 residues: CASSARDYSYNEQFF. In DNA, the CDR3 is TGTGCCAGCAGCGCCCGGGACTACTCCTACAATGAGCAGTTCTTC.

This clone was observed a handful of times. The rearrangement joins TRBV28 to TRBJ2-3; no definite D call. The germline V gene has CDR1 MDHEN and CDR2 SYDVKM. This CDR3 is built from 12 residues. V lost 5 bases and J 4 bases, leaving 7 bases between the germline ends. The CDR3 spells CASSVVADTQYF. Here the CDR3 DNA reads TGTGCCAGCAGTGTTGTCGCAGATACGCAGTATTTT.

This chain links TRBV27 with TRBJ2-7; 11 bases are a match to TRBD1. V shed 4 bases and J 3 bases; nucleotides not matched to a gene: 5. Looked up from germline, CDR1 is MNHEY and CDR2 is SMNVEV (reference sequence). This CDR3 contains 15 residues. The CDR3 region is CASSSLGQGVYEQYF. Here the CDR3 DNA reads TGTGCCAGCAGTTCCCTGGGACAGGGGGTCTACGAGCAGTACTTC.

A remark on this clone: A much bigger clone sits one base away, suggesting this may be a read error. V gene TRBV7-9 combines with J gene TRBJ2-7; D gene ambiguous. CDR1 and CDR2 from the germline V gene are SEHNR and FQNEAQ (reference sequence). The CDR3 loop spans 14 amino acids. Trimming took off 0 bases at V and 0 bases at J, with 6 bases between the two ends. The CDR3 loop reads CASSLAASSYEQYF. The CDR3 DNA follows: TGTGCCAGCAGCTTAGCGGCCAGCTCCTACGAGCAGTACTTC.

To note about this clone: The same CDR3 also results from other DNA sequences found in this sample. The rearrangement joins TRBV7-2 to TRBJ2-1, with TRBD2 identical over 11 bases. Germline CDR1 and CDR2: SGHTA and FQGNSA. The CDR3 length is 15 residues. The V and J ends lost 0 bases and 9 bases, in that order; junction bases with no gene match: 4. As DNA, the CDR3 is TGTGCCAGCAGCTTAGCTAGCGGGAGGGCCAGTGAGCAGTTCTTC. Its translation: CASSLASGRASEQFF.

The DNA of the CDR3 is TGTGCCAGCAGCACCGGGACAGGGGGAACCTACGAGCAGTACTTC. Translated, it gives CASSTGTGGTYEQYF. This sequence joins TRBV7-9 and TRBJ2-7; 11 nucleotides align to TRBD1. The CDR3 covers 15 residues. The germline V gene encodes CDR1 SEHNR and CDR2 FQNEAQ (reference sequence). With 5 bases clipped from V and 2 bases from J, the junction kept 5 bases outside the gene matches.

This clone was seen only a few times. The chain carries TRBV2 and TRBJ2-7, with 14 bases lining up with TRBD2. The V gene's germline CDR1 is SNHLY and CDR2 FYNNEI. The V gene end was trimmed by 7 bases and the J gene end by 2 bases; junction bases not matched to a gene: 19. The CDR3 spans 20 residues. This chain's CDR3 is CASTSKRGGTSGSRAYEQYF. The CDR3 nucleotides read TGTGCCAGCACCTCGAAGAGGGGGGGGACTAGCGGGAGCAGAGCCTACGAGCAGTACTTC.

The chain carries TRBV5-1 and TRBJ2-3; perhaps TRBD1 as D (5 bases). The V end lost 0 bases, the J end lost 5 bases, and 13 bases lay between the germline ends. The germline V gene encodes CDR1 SGHRS and CDR2 YFSETQ. CDR3 length: 15 residues. The CDR3: CASSLAAGWQDTQYF. CDR3 DNA: TGCGCCAGCAGCTTGGCTGCAGGGTGGCAAGATACGCAGTATTTT.

This clone was detected only a few times. Compared with germline, one end of the junction differs, possibly owing to a read error. The genes are TRBV7-7 and TRBJ2-3; 7 nucleotides align to TRBD2. The germline V gene encodes CDR1 SSHAT and CDR2 FNYEAQ (reference sequence). The CDR3 is made up of 15 amino acids. The CDR3 bases are TGTGCTAGCAGCTTAAGAACTAGCGGCACAGATACGCAGTATTTT. Encoded protein: CASSLRTSGTDTQYF. Full variable domain (missing parts from reference TRBV7-7 and TRBJ2-3): GAGVSQSPRYKVTKRGQDVTLRCDPISSHATLYWYQQALGQGPEFLTYFNYEAQPDKSGLPSDRFSAERPEGSISTLTIQRTEQRDSAMYRCASSLRTSGTDTQYFGPGTRLTVL.

The chain joins TRBV30 to TRBJ2-7; possibly TRBD2 for D (5 bases). The CDR3 length is 12 residues. V dropped 8 bases and J dropped 6 bases, with 17 bases sitting between them. Germline CDR1 is GTSNPN and CDR2 is SVGIG (reference sequence). The CDR3 protein is CAANTGRSEQYF. The CDR3 DNA reads as TGTGCCGCCAACACGGGGAGATCCGAGCAGTACTTC.

J is TRBJ2-5 and V is TRBV4-1; D gene unclear. The V gene lost 1 base and the J gene lost 1 base, with 7 bases spanning the gap. This CDR3 is built from 14 residues. Germline values: CDR1 MGHRA, CDR2 YSYEKL. CDR3 DNA: TGCGCCAGCAGCCAAGTACAGCTCCAAGAGACCCAGTACTTC. It yields the protein CASSQVQLQETQYF.

The rearrangement links TRBV6-1 to TRBJ1-2; D is possibly TRBD1 (6 bases). The CDR3 is made up of 13 amino acids. CDR1 MNHNS and CDR2 SASEGT come from the germline V gene. V lost 5 bases and J lost 1, with 8 bases in between. CDR3 in amino acids: CASSKDSNYGYTF. The DNA of the CDR3 is TGTGCCAGCAGTAAGGACAGTAACTATGGCTACACCTTC.

V gene TRBV2 combines with J gene TRBJ2-5; tentative D call: TRBD1 (5 bases). This CDR3 is 14 amino acids long. V lost 5 bases, J lost 2 bases, and 12 bases lay in between. The germline V gene has CDR1 SNHLY and CDR2 FYNNEI. This CDR3 is CASSTTDSQETQYF. DNA for the CDR3: TGTGCCAGCAGTACAACAGACAGTCAAGAGACCCAGTACTTC.

The chain's CDR3 is CASSLDLGDSPLHF. Here the CDR3 DNA reads TGTGCCAGCAGCTTGGATTTGGGGGATTCACCCCTCCACTTT. This chain connects TRBV5-4 to TRBJ1-6, with TRBD1 as a possible D gene (5 bases). In germline, CDR1 is SGHNT, CDR2 YYREEE (reference sequence). Trimming shortened V by 0 bases and J by 8 bases, and 9 bases separated the two germline ends. The CDR3 has 14 amino acids.